The 28 T cell receptor beta chains reported below all come from one sample, sequenced in a study of control samples from healthy donors and cancer patients. The protocol was immunoSEQ multiplex PCR, while the TCRdb copy is restricted to in-frame clones and leaves out a portion. The table includes 55,000 to 90,000 clones, 84% detected once. Sample: blood. The source of these receptors is a man aged 50 to 60 in good health.

V and J are TRBV4-2 and TRBJ2-3; D not resolved. Germline V lookup: CDR1 LGHNA, CDR2 YNFKEQ. V was shortened by 1 base and J by 6 bases, with 8 bases between the two germline ends. The CDR3 consists of 13 residues. CDR3 nucleotides: TGTGCCAGCAGCCAAGCCCTCTCGGATACGCAGTATTTT. It is translated as CASSQALSDTQYF.

This chain links TRBV7-2 with TRBJ2-3, with 9 bases that match TRBD2. The CDR3 is 16 amino acids. Germline V gene lookup returns CDR1 SGHTA and CDR2 FQGNSA. V shed 5 bases and J 1 base; nucleotides not matched to a gene: 7. CDR3 sequence: CASSPQRLAGTDTQYF. The CDR3 DNA reads TGTGCCAGCAGCCCGCAAAGACTAGCGGGCACAGATACGCAGTATTTT.

The chain employs TRBV6-5 and TRBJ2-1; possibly TRBD1 for D (5 bases). Per germline, CDR1 MNHEY and CDR2 SVGAGI. The CDR3 has 11 amino acids. V lost 6 bases to trimming and J lost 7 bases, with 7 bases between them. CDR3 amino acids: CASSHRNEQFF. The CDR3 DNA sequence: TGTGCCAGCAGCCACAGGAATGAGCAGTTCTTC.

This chain uses TRBV3-1 (or the pseudogene TRBV3-2) with TRBJ1-2; 7 bases fit TRBD1. Germline V lookup: CDR1 LGHDT, CDR2 YNNKEL (reference sequence). The V and J ends lost 6 bases and 4 bases, in that order; junction bases with no gene match: 2. The CDR3 has 12 residues. This CDR3 is CASSPGGYGYTF. The CDR3 bases are TGTGCCAGCAGTCCAGGGGGCTATGGCTACACCTTC.

This clone was picked up one time. The V call is TRBV5-4, the J call TRBJ2-2, with a possible D match to TRBD1 (5 bases). Trimming stripped 0 bases from V and 1 base from J, with 7 bases between. The CDR3 sequence is 15 residues long. Germline-derived CDR1 and CDR2 are SGHNT and YYREEE (reference sequence). DNA for the CDR3: TGTGCCAGCAGCTTGGACAGGATGAACACCGGGGAGCTGTTTTTT. Residues: CASSLDRMNTGELFF.

The J gene is TRBJ2-7, the V gene TRBV6-5; 7 nucleotides line up with TRBD2. The germline CDR1 and CDR2 sequences are MNHEY and SVGAGI. This CDR3 has 14 residues. V shed 7 bases and J 2 bases; nucleotides not matched to a gene: 8. The CDR3 spells CASTVSGTAYEQYF. CDR3 coding DNA: TGTGCCAGCACCGTCAGCGGGACCGCCTACGAGCAGTACTTC.

This rearrangement joins TRBV10-3 to TRBJ1-6; a weak D match, TRBD1 (6 bases). CDR1 is ENHRY and CDR2 is SYGVKD in the germline V gene. V was trimmed by 1 base and J by 10 bases, leaving 14 bases between them. The CDR3 is made up of 15 amino acids. The CDR3 sequence: CAISELLGAESPLHF. DNA for the CDR3: TGTGCCATCAGTGAGTTGCTGGGGGCGGAATCACCCCTCCACTTT.

The V gene is TRBV12-3 or TRBV12-4, the J gene TRBJ1-3; no reliable D call. This CDR3 is built from 12 residues. Deletions cut 5 bases from V and 3 bases from J, with 5 bases between. The CDR3 DNA is TGTGCCAGCAGTCTATATGGAAACACCATATATTTT. It encodes CASSLYGNTIYF.

This clone turned up a few times. The rearrangement uses TRBV19 and TRBJ1-2; 9 nucleotides match TRBD1. This CDR3 has 13 residues. Trimming at V came to 6 bases and at J to 4 bases, leaving 3 bases not matched to a gene. Germline V gives CDR1 LNHDA, CDR2 SQIVND (reference sequence). CDR3 sequence reads: CASRDRGTYGYTF. The CDR3 nucleotides read TGTGCCAGTAGGGACAGGGGTACCTATGGCTACACCTTC.

In this sample, this clone turned up once. The CDR3 DNA reads TGTGCCAGCTCGATCGACCTAGCGGGGAACACCGGGGAGCTGTTTTTT. This sequence encodes CASSIDLAGNTGELFF. V gene TRBV18 combines with J gene TRBJ2-2, with TRBD2 matching over 8 bases. The CDR3 runs 16 residues. Germline CDR1 KGHSH, CDR2 LQKENI. Germline trimming cut 6 bases from V and 1 base from J; bases unmatched to any gene: 7.

The chain carries TRBV19 and TRBJ2-3; 9 bases are shared with TRBD2. The CDR3 spans 15 residues. With V trimmed by 3 bases and J by 6 bases, 7 bases remained unmatched. In germline, CDR1 is LNHDA, CDR2 SQIVND (reference sequence). Written as DNA, the CDR3 is TGTGCCAGTAGTATTAGCGGGAGATCGGATGATACGCAGTATTTT. It yields the protein CASSISGRSDDTQYF.

The CDR3 is CSAEGDTEAFF. In nucleotides, the CDR3 is TGCAGTGCGGAAGGGGACACTGAAGCTTTCTTT. V is TRBV20-1 and J is TRBJ1-1, with D maybe TRBD1 (5 bases). The CDR3 sequence is 11 residues long. Germline V lookup: CDR1 DFQATT, CDR2 SNEGSKA (reference sequence). The V end was cut by 6 bases, the J end by 3 bases, with 8 bases between.

The CDR3 sequence: CASTGRNNSPLHF. CDR3 coding DNA: TGTGCCAGCACGGGGCGCAATAATTCACCCCTCCACTTT. The chain links TRBV27 to TRBJ1-6; D may be TRBD1 (5 bases). The germline V and J ends were trimmed by 7 bases and 5 bases, with 9 bases remaining between them. CDR1 and CDR2 (germline): MNHEY, SMNVEV (reference sequence). The CDR3 contains 13 residues.

The chain is built from TRBV20-1 and TRBJ2-5; 12 bases match TRBD2. Losses at the gene ends were 3 bases for V and 5 bases for J; bases not matched to a gene: 1. The length of the CDR3 is 13 residues. Germline V gene lookup returns CDR1 DFQATT and CDR2 SNEGSKA (reference sequence). CDR3 in DNA: TGCAGTGCTAGTCTAGCGGGAGGGGAGACCCAGTACTTC. Translated: CSASLAGGETQYF.

The chain recombines TRBV5-4 with TRBJ2-6, with 8 nucleotides matching TRBD1. The CDR3 spans 18 residues. Looked up from germline, CDR1 is SGHNT and CDR2 is YYREEE (reference sequence). V lost 3 bases to trimming and J lost 0 bases; unmatched junction nucleotides: 8. CDR3 loop: CASSSGQVLVSGANVLTF. Written as DNA, the CDR3 is TGTGCCAGCAGCTCGGGACAGGTCCTGGTCTCTGGGGCCAACGTCCTGACTTTC.

The V and J genes are TRBV3-1 (or the pseudogene TRBV3-2) and TRBJ1-6; weak D call: TRBD1 (6 bases). Germline V gene lookup returns CDR1 LGHDT and CDR2 YNNKEL (reference sequence). V was pared by 6 bases and J by 0 bases, with 12 bases between. This CDR3 comprises 16 residues. The CDR3 coding sequence is TGTGCCAGCAGACAGGGCAAGGGCTCCTATAATTCACCCCTCCACTTT. Its translation: CASRQGKGSYNSPLHF.

V and J are TRBV5-5 and TRBJ1-3; unclear D gene. Germline V gene data show CDR1 as SGHKS and CDR2 as YYEKEE (reference sequence). The CDR3 runs 15 residues. The germline V and J ends were trimmed by 2 bases and 9 bases, with 18 bases remaining between them. CDR3 sequence (DNA): TGTGCCAGCAGCTTTTTATCCCCCACGATGCGCACCATATATTTT. Amino acid sequence: CASSFLSPTMRTIYF.

The sample holds a few counts of this clone. This chain links TRBV7-9 with TRBJ2-2; a weak D match, TRBD1 (6 bases). Germline assignment: CDR1 SEHNR and CDR2 FQNEAQ (reference sequence). The CDR3 runs to 18 residues. V was clipped by 5 bases and J by 5 bases, with 24 bases between them. CDR3 in DNA: TGTGCCAGCAGCCATCAATTACGGACAGTCCGGCCGACCGGGGAGCTGTTTTTT. Protein product: CASSHQLRTVRPTGELFF.

This sequence joins TRBV23-1 and TRBJ1-1; possible D gene TRBD1, 5 bases. TRBV23-1 is identified as an open reading frame with a role that is uncertain. This CDR3 is built from 15 residues. V was trimmed by 6 bases and J by 0 bases, leaving 14 bases between them. CDR3 in amino acids: CASSRTGGLNTEAFF. CDR3 sequence (DNA): TGCGCCAGCAGCCGAACAGGAGGTCTGAACACTGAAGCTTTCTTT.

This chain links TRBV4-2 with TRBJ2-2, with TRBD2 identical over 7 bases. The CDR3 covers 16 residues. V shed 5 bases, J shed 5 bases, and the junction held 11 bases outside the gene matches. CDR1 is LGHNA, CDR2 YNFKEQ, per germline. The CDR3 sequence is CASSDPVAGRTGELFF. The CDR3 DNA reads as TGTGCCAGCAGCGACCCGGTAGCGGGCCGGACCGGGGAGCTGTTTTTT.

In nucleotides, the CDR3 is TGTGCCAGCAGCTTGCGTGCAGGGGTCAATTCACCCCTCCACTTT. Protein: CASSLRAGVNSPLHF. The rearrangement joins TRBV5-6 to TRBJ1-6; TRBD1 might be the D (6 bases). The CDR3 length is 15 residues. Germline CDR1 reads SGHDT; CDR2 reads YYEEEE. V lost 1 base and J lost 7, with 12 bases in between.

This sequence joins TRBV7-8 and TRBJ2-5; TRBD1 is a possible D gene (6 bases). The ends were cut back, 0 bases at V and 5 bases at J, with 10 bases in the middle. The CDR3 sequence is 14 residues long. Per the germline V gene, CDR1 is SGHVS and CDR2 is FQNEAQ. The CDR3, as DNA: TGTGCCAGCAGCTTAGCGACAGGATTGGAGACCCAGTACTTC. Protein product: CASSLATGLETQYF. Based on the CDR3 plus reference TRBV7-8 and TRBJ2-5, the full variable domain is GAGVSQSPRYKVAKRGQDVALRCDPISGHVSLFWYQQALGQGPEFLTYFQNEAQLDKSGLPSDRFFAERPEGSVSTLKIQRTQQEDSAVYLCASSLATGLETQYFGPGTRLLVL.

The chain links TRBV7-9 to TRBJ1-3; possible D gene TRBD1, 6 bases. Germline values: CDR1 SEHNR, CDR2 FQNEAQ (reference sequence). Trimming took off 5 bases at V and 6 bases at J, with 11 bases between the two ends. The length of the CDR3 is 13 residues. The DNA of the CDR3 is TGTGCCAGCAGCCCGGACAGCGTAAACACCATATATTTT. The encoded protein is CASSPDSVNTIYF.

V gene TRBV4-3 combines with J gene TRBJ1-5; no clear D gene. The germline CDR1 and CDR2 sequences are LGHNA and YSLEER. V was cut by 3 bases and J by 4 bases, with 13 bases left in between. The CDR3 has 15 amino acids. CDR3 residues: CASSQEWTDNQPQHF. The CDR3 bases are TGCGCCAGCAGCCAGGAATGGACGGATAATCAGCCCCAGCATTTT.

The chain uses TRBV4-3 and TRBJ1-2, with 8 bases that match TRBD1. V trimming: 0 bases; J trimming: 7 bases; junction bases outside the gene matches: 10. The CDR3 has 16 amino acids. Germline V gene sequence: CDR1 LGHNA, CDR2 YSLEER. The CDR3 is CASSQDLAGGASGYTF. The CDR3 DNA reads as TGCGCCAGCAGCCAAGATCTAGCAGGGGGCGCCTCTGGCTACACCTTC.

The CDR3 DNA sequence: TGTGCCAGCAGCGGGACGGGGAGAGCCGGCTCTGGGGCCAACGTCCTGACTTTC. It encodes CASSGTGRAGSGANVLTF. The chain carries TRBV7-9 and TRBJ2-6; D may match TRBD1 or TRBD2 (5 bases each). The CDR3 covers 18 residues. Germline V lookup: CDR1 SEHNR, CDR2 FQNEAQ (reference sequence). Deletions cut 5 bases from V and 0 bases from J, with 17 bases between.

This clone showed up just a few times. The chain has TRBV14 and TRBJ2-1, with TRBD1 as a possible D gene (5 bases). V lost 3 bases, J lost 7 bases, and 22 bases lay in between. Germline values: CDR1 SGHDN, CDR2 FVKESK. The CDR3 loop spans 17 amino acids. The DNA for the CDR3 is TGTGCCAGCAGCCACGGACCTCGGGCAGGGTCGCTGAATGAGCAGTTCTTC. This gives the protein CASSHGPRAGSLNEQFF.

This rearrangement joins TRBV7-2 to TRBJ2-5; TRBD2 aligns across 11 bases. This CDR3 region has 14 residues. J lost 9 bases, V lost 4 bases, and 7 bases had no gene match. Germline V CDR1 and CDR2: SGHTA, FQGNSA. The CDR3 sequence is CASSSAMTSGAQYF. Written as DNA, the CDR3 is TGTGCCAGCAGCTCAGCGATGACTAGCGGGGCCCAGTACTTC.